These T cell receptor beta chains were read from a single sample in a study of blood T cell repertoires in COVID-19. TCRdb keeps only in-frame clones here, not all; method: immunoSEQ multiplex PCR. The sample carries 150,000 to 200,000 clones, about nine tenths recorded once. The sample was peripheral blood. The receptors shown here come from a man aged 25 to 40 with COVID-19, enrolled during active disease. CDR3s include the opening cysteine and the closing phenylalanine or tryptophan. The order of the fields is J gene, V gene, clone size, D gene, CDR3 DNA, CDR3 protein. D genes are given only for firm matches. Expanded clones are given a class, and other clones once, few, many or no size at all.

j_gene: TRBJ1-2; v_gene: TRBV4-3; abundance: NA; d_gene: TRBD1; CDR3nt: TGCGCCAGCAGCCCCCTGGGGGACAGGGCACACTATGGCTACACCTTC; CDR3aa: CASSPLGDRAHYGYTF
j_gene: TRBJ2-1; v_gene: TRBV5-6; abundance: NA; d_gene: NA; CDR3nt: TGTGCCAGCAGCTTTTACGGGTATGAGCAGTTCTTC; CDR3aa: CASSFYGYEQFF
j_gene: TRBJ1-5; v_gene: TRBV28; abundance: NA; d_gene: NA; CDR3nt: TGTGCCAGCACCTCGGGAGGGGGTCAGCCCCAGCATTTT; CDR3aa: CASTSGGGQPQHF
j_gene: TRBJ2-2; v_gene: TRBV6-2/TRBV6-3; abundance: NA; d_gene: NA; CDR3nt: TGTGCCAGCAGCCCACTAGGCTCCGGTGGCACCGGGGAGCTGTTTTTT; CDR3aa: CASSPLGSGGTGELFF
j_gene: TRBJ1-2; v_gene: TRBV19; abundance: NA; d_gene: TRBD1; CDR3nt: TGTGCCAGTAGTATGGACAGGGATCATGGCTACACCTTC; CDR3aa: CASSMDRDHGYTF
j_gene: TRBJ2-3; v_gene: TRBV9; abundance: NA; d_gene: TRBD1; CDR3nt: TGTGCCAGCAGCGTATCCTTAGTACAGGGGGCTAGCACAGATACGCAGTATTTT; CDR3aa: CASSVSLVQGASTDTQYF
j_gene: TRBJ1-3; v_gene: TRBV21-1; abundance: NA; d_gene: NA; CDR3nt: TGTGCCAGCAGCAGAAGCGTACGGCTCATCTCTGGAAACACCATATATTTT; CDR3aa: CASSRSVRLISGNTIYF
j_gene: TRBJ2-2; v_gene: TRBV6-5; abundance: NA; d_gene: NA; CDR3nt: TGTGCCAGCAGTTCCCGTAGCACCGGGGAGCTGTTTTTT; CDR3aa: CASSSRSTGELFF
j_gene: TRBJ1-2; v_gene: TRBV6-1; abundance: NA; d_gene: TRBD1; CDR3nt: TGTGCCAGCAGTGAAACGGAGACAGGGAGCGTATTTACTGGCTACACCTTC; CDR3aa: CASSETETGSVFTGYTF
j_gene: TRBJ2-7; v_gene: TRBV3-1/TRBV3-2; abundance: NA; d_gene: TRBD2; CDR3nt: TGTGCCAGCAGCCATGGCCCGGGGGGGCAGGAGCTCTCCTACGAGCAGTACTTC; CDR3aa: CASSHGPGGQELSYEQYF
j_gene: TRBJ2-1; v_gene: TRBV19; abundance: NA; d_gene: NA; CDR3nt: TGTGCCAGTAGTATTCTCGGCTACAATGAGCAGTTCTTC; CDR3aa: CASSILGYNEQFF
j_gene: TRBJ2-2; v_gene: TRBV5-1; abundance: NA; d_gene: NA; CDR3nt: TGCGCCATCCGGGAATCCGGGGAGCTGTTTTTT; CDR3aa: CAIRESGELFF
j_gene: TRBJ1-6; v_gene: TRBV16; abundance: NA; d_gene: NA; CDR3nt: TGTGCCAGCAGCCGTCAAGGGGGAGGGAATTCACCCCTCCACTTT; CDR3aa: CASSRQGGGNSPLHF
j_gene: TRBJ1-1; v_gene: TRBV24-1; abundance: NA; d_gene: NA; CDR3nt: TGTGCCACCAGTGATTCTCGGACACCTGAAGCTTTCTTT; CDR3aa: CATSDSRTPEAFF
j_gene: TRBJ2-7; v_gene: TRBV5-1; abundance: NA; d_gene: TRBD1; CDR3nt: TGCGCCAGCAGCACGGGACAGGGGGGATACGAGCAGTACTTC; CDR3aa: CASSTGQGGYEQYF
j_gene: TRBJ2-2; v_gene: TRBV2; abundance: NA; d_gene: TRBD1; CDR3nt: TGTGCCAGCAGTACAAGGACAGGGTTAGTTGGGGAGCTGTTTTTT; CDR3aa: CASSTRTGLVGELFF
j_gene: TRBJ2-1; v_gene: TRBV11-1; abundance: once; d_gene: NA; CDR3nt: TGTGCCAGCAGCTTAGTTTCTCCGTATTACAATGAGCAGTTCTTC; CDR3aa: CASSLVSPYYNEQFF
j_gene: TRBJ1-2; v_gene: TRBV19; abundance: NA; d_gene: NA; CDR3nt: TGTGCCAGTAGTCTGGACAGCCTACCCTATGGCTACACCTTC; CDR3aa: CASSLDSLPYGYTF
j_gene: TRBJ2-2; v_gene: TRBV19; abundance: NA; d_gene: NA; CDR3nt: TGTGCCAGTAGTATTTTTGCGGGGACCAAAATGGGCACCGGGGAGCTGTTTTTT; CDR3aa: CASSIFAGTKMGTGELFF
j_gene: TRBJ1-2; v_gene: TRBV5-6; abundance: NA; d_gene: TRBD1; CDR3nt: TGTGCCAGCAGCCCCGGGACAGCCTATGGCTACACCTTC; CDR3aa: CASSPGTAYGYTF
j_gene: TRBJ1-6; v_gene: TRBV6-5; abundance: few; d_gene: NA; CDR3nt: TGTGCCAGCAGTTGGGGGGTCGGGTCACCCCTCCACTTT; CDR3aa: CASSWGVGSPLHF
j_gene: TRBJ1-5; v_gene: TRBV7-6; abundance: NA; d_gene: TRBD1; CDR3nt: TGTGCCAGCAGCTTAGTGGCAGGGGGGAATCAGCCCCAGCATTTT; CDR3aa: CASSLVAGGNQPQHF
j_gene: TRBJ1-1; v_gene: TRBV3-1/TRBV3-2; abundance: once; d_gene: NA; CDR3nt: TGTGCCAGCAGCCTCAGGGGAATTGGCACTGAAGCTTTCTTT; CDR3aa: CASSLRGIGTEAFF
j_gene: TRBJ2-3; v_gene: TRBV18; abundance: once; d_gene: NA; CDR3nt: TGTGCCAGCTCACCACTGCTACAGGGCTCAGATACGCAGTATTTT; CDR3aa: CASSPLLQGSDTQYF
j_gene: TRBJ1-6; v_gene: TRBV11-1; abundance: NA; d_gene: NA; CDR3nt: TGTGCCAGCAGCCCGGCAGGGATAGGCTCACCCCTCCACTTT; CDR3aa: CASSPAGIGSPLHF
j_gene: TRBJ2-1; v_gene: TRBV4-1; abundance: NA; d_gene: TRBD2; CDR3nt: TGCGCCAGCAGCCTTTTACCGGGACTAGCGGCTGGGTCCTACAATGAGCAGTTCTTC; CDR3aa: CASSLLPGLAAGSYNEQFF
j_gene: TRBJ1-5; v_gene: TRBV5-6; abundance: once; d_gene: NA; CDR3nt: TGTGCCAGCAGCTTGGCTTGGCAGTACAATCAGCCCCAGCATTTT; CDR3aa: CASSLAWQYNQPQHF
j_gene: TRBJ2-7; v_gene: TRBV11-1; abundance: NA; d_gene: TRBD1; CDR3nt: TGTGCCAGCAGCCCGACAGGGGCCTACGAGCAGTACTTC; CDR3aa: CASSPTGAYEQYF
j_gene: TRBJ1-6; v_gene: TRBV5-6; abundance: once; d_gene: TRBD1; CDR3nt: TGTGCCAGCAGCCCTGACAGGGGCGGGCATTCACCCCTCCACTTT; CDR3aa: CASSPDRGGHSPLHF
j_gene: TRBJ2-1; v_gene: TRBV5-1; abundance: NA; d_gene: TRBD2; CDR3nt: TGCGCCAGCAGCTTGGGGGGAGGGGTCCTATTCCACAATGAGCAGTTCTTC; CDR3aa: CASSLGGGVLFHNEQFF
j_gene: TRBJ1-1; v_gene: TRBV14; abundance: few; d_gene: NA; CDR3nt: TGTGCCAGCAGCCAAGATGATAGGAGGGAAGCTTTCTTT; CDR3aa: CASSQDDRREAFF
j_gene: TRBJ1-3; v_gene: TRBV6-6; abundance: NA; d_gene: NA; CDR3nt: TGTGCCAGCAGTCTCACTCCCGACAGTGGGATGGGGGGAAACACCATATATTTT; CDR3aa: CASSLTPDSGMGGNTIYF